One T cell receptor (beta chain) is described in this entry. Antigen specificity is unknown. The data were obtained in a study of CD8+ T cells in alopecia areata. General study results and limits: Normal skin's resident alphabeta T cells are also sequenced in scalp samples.

With V trimmed by 0 bases and J by 5 bases, 2 bases remained unmatched. Germline loops: CDR1 SGHRS, CDR2 YFSETQ. The CDR3 has 15 amino acids. Sequencing used cDNA as its template, made by extracting RNA and reverse transcribing it. TCRdb's table, derived via immunoSEQ multiplex PCR, lists solely in-frame clones and lacks some. The data contain fewer than 80,000 clones, 55% to 75% of them singletons. This TCR derives from a human donor with alopecia areata. V gene TRBV5-1 combines with J gene TRBJ2-3, with TRBD2 matching over 11 bases. This specimen consisted of CD8+ T cells sorted from blood, obtained at week 0. The CDR3: CASSLGTSGGDTQYF. CDR3 bases: TGCGCCAGCAGCTTGGGTACTAGCGGGGGAGATACGCAGTATTTT. Filled out from reference TRBV5-1 and TRBJ2-3, the complete variable domain reads KAGVTQTPRYLIKTRGQQVTLSCSPISGHRSVSWYQQTPGQGLQFLFEYFSETQRNKGNFPGRFSGRQFSNSRSEMNVSTLELGDSALYLCASSLGTSGGDTQYFGPGTRLTVL.